This T cell receptor beta chain was observed in a study of T-cell reconstitution after alpha-beta-depleted transplantation in children. Study outcomes and limitations: Surviving thymic progenitors and recipient T cells were the source of high TCRbeta diversity at day 60 in some patients. As was reported, about two months after transplant, alpha-beta T cells came from several hundred expanded graft clones. Fresh T-cell production supplied most of the T-cell counts and diversity seen one year after transplant.

Unique molecular identifiers were incorporated during preparation of the TCRbeta library. Each CDR3 protein gets one entry after TCRdb re-called the PCR reads with MiXCR. The sample contains 500,000 to 750,000 distinct CDR3 sequences, about a quarter of which appear only once. J was trimmed by 1 base and V by 1 base; bases with no gene match: 1. Germline V gene sequence: CDR1 SGHRS, CDR2 YFSETQ. The CDR3 loop spans 16 amino acids. A word on this clonotype: Antigen specificity is unknown.

This chain uses TRBV5-1 with TRBJ2-3; 12 nucleotides agree with TRBD2. The sequence was obtained from a boy in the first two years of life with Wiskott-Aldrich syndrome, due to receive a stem cell transplant. This specimen consisted of PBMCs, obtained before TCRalphabeta/CD19-depleted stem cell transplant. CDR3 nucleotides: TGCGCCAGCAGCTTGCGACTAGCGGGAGGCACAGATACGCAGTATTTT. Its translation is CASSLRLAGGTDTQYF.